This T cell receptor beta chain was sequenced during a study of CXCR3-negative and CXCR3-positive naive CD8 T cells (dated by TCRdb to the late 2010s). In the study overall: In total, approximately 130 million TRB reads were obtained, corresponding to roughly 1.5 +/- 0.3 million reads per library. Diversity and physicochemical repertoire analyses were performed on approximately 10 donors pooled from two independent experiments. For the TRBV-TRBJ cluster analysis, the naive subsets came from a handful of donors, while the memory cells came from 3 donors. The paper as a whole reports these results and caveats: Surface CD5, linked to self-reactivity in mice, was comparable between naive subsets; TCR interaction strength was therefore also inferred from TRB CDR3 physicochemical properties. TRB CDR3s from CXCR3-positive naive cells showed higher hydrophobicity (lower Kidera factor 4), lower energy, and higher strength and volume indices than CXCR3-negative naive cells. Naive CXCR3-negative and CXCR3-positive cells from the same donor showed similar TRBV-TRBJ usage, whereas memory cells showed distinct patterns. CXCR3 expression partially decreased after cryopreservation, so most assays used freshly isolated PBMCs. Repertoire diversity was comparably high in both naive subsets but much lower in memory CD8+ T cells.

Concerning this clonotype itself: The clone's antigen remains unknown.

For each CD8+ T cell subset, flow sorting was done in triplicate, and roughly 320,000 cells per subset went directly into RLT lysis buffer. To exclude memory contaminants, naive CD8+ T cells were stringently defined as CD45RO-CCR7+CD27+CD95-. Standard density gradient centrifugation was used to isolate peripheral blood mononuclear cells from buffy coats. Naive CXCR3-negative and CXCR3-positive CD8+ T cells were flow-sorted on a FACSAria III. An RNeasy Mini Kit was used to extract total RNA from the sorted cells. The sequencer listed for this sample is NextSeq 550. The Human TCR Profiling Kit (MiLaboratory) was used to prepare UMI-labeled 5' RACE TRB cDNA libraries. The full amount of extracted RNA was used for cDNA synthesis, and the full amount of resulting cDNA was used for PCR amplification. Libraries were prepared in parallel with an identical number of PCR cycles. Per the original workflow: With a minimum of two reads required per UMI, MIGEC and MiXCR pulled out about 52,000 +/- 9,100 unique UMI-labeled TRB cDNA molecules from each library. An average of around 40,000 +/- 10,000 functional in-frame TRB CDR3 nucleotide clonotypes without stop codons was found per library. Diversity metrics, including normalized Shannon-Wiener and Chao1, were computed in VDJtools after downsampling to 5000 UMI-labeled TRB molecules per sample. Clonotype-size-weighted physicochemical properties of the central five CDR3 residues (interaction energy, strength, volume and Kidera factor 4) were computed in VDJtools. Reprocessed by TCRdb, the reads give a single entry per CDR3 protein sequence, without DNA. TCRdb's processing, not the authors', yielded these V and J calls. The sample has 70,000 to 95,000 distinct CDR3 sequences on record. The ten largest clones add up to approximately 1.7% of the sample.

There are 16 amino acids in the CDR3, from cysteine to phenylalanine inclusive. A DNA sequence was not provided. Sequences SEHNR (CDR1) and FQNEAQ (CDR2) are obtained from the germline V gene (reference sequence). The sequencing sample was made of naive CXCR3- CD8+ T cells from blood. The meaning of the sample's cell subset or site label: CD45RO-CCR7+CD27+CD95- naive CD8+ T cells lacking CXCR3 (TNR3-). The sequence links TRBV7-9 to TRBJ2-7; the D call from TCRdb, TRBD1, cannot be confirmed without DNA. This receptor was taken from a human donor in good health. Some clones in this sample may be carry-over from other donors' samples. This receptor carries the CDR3 CASSLAQVQGIDEQYF.